One and the same sample provided the 9 T cell receptor beta chains below, sequenced in a study of blood T cell repertoires in COVID-19. Using immunoSEQ multiplex PCR, the repertoire was profiled, and TCRdb retains in-frame clones only, with some absent. The data hold approximately 94,000 clones, with under 90% observed a single time. Sequences were obtained from peripheral blood. The origin of the receptors is a human donor in a cohort sampled during active COVID-19.

The rearrangement uses TRBV6-5 and TRBJ2-7; 8 bases match TRBD2. J lost 2 bases, V lost 6 bases, and 9 bases had no gene match. The CDR3 is 15 amino acids. Germline V gene data show CDR1 as MNHEY and CDR2 as SVGAGI. CDR3 region: CASRLIETSAYEQYF. CDR3 in DNA: TGTGCCAGCAGGTTGATCGAGACTAGCGCCTACGAGCAGTACTTC.

The genes are TRBV6-5 and TRBJ2-1; D perhaps matches TRBD2 (5 bases). There are 16 residues in the CDR3. Trimming shortened V by 2 bases and J by 4 bases, and 15 bases separated the two germline ends. Germline CDR1 and CDR2: MNHEY and SVGAGI. The chain's CDR3 is CASSYEGSGVYNEQFF. The CDR3 DNA is TGTGCCAGCAGTTACGAGGGAAGTGGGGTTTACAATGAGCAGTTCTTC.

The chain has TRBV7-2 and TRBJ1-1; D is unclear. This CDR3 contains 14 residues. CDR1 is SGHTA, CDR2 FQGNSA, per germline. The V and J ends lost 1 base and 0 bases respectively, with 6 bases between them. CDR3 loop: CASSLGGMNTEAFF. The CDR3 DNA reads TGTGCCAGCAGCTTAGGAGGAATGAACACTGAAGCTTTCTTT.

The chain carries TRBV6-5 and TRBJ1-1; 7 nucleotides line up with TRBD1. This CDR3 contains 14 residues. CDR1 and CDR2 from the germline V gene are MNHEY and SVGAGI. Unmatched junction bases numbered 4, after V lost 0 bases and J lost 6 bases. CDR3 in amino acids: CASSYSTGIAEAFF. In nucleotides, the CDR3 is TGTGCCAGCAGTTACTCGACAGGGATTGCTGAAGCTTTCTTT.

The J gene is TRBJ1-2, the V gene TRBV5-1; 8 bases align to TRBD1. The V gene's germline CDR1 is SGHRS and CDR2 YFSETQ. This CDR3 is built from 20 residues. With V trimmed by 0 bases and J by 0 bases, 16 bases remained unmatched. The CDR3 sequence is CASSLGAGGQMMGTNYGYTF. In nucleotides, the CDR3 is TGCGCCAGCAGCTTGGGGGCAGGGGGCCAGATGATGGGAACTAACTATGGCTACACCTTC.

The chain has TRBV15 and TRBJ1-5; a weak D match, TRBD1 (6 bases). CDR3 size: 15 residues. The germline V and J ends were trimmed by 0 bases and 3 bases, with 9 bases remaining between them. Germline values: CDR1 LNHNV, CDR2 YYDKDF (reference sequence). The CDR3 reads CATSRDRTDNQPQHF. CDR3 bases: TGTGCCACCAGCAGAGATCGGACAGACAATCAGCCCCAGCATTTT.

The V and J genes are TRBV20-1 and TRBJ1-4; 9 nucleotides match TRBD1. The trim removed 7 bases at V and 8 bases at J, leaving 2 bases unmatched. The CDR3 is 11 amino acids. Germline V lookup: CDR1 DFQATT, CDR2 SNEGSKA (reference sequence). CDR3 in amino acids: CSVGQGEKLFF. The DNA for the CDR3 is TGCAGTGTTGGACAGGGGGAAAAACTGTTTTTT.

This chain links TRBV2 with TRBJ2-3; 9 bases line up with TRBD1. Trimming removed 4 bases from V and 2 bases from J; junction bases left unmatched: 13. The CDR3 has 18 residues. Germline lookup yields CDR1 SNHLY and CDR2 FYNNEI. The CDR3 reads CASSVPASGTGNTDTQYF. In nucleotides, the CDR3 is TGTGCCAGCAGTGTCCCAGCCTCCGGGACAGGGAACACAGATACGCAGTATTTT.

This chain's CDR3 is CASQDGRRFAGESGELFF. In DNA, the CDR3 is TGTGCCTCACAGGACGGTCGACGGTTCGCGGGAGAGTCCGGGGAGCTGTTTTTT. The rearrangement links TRBV10-3 to TRBJ2-2; 7 bases fit TRBD2. V shed 11 bases, J shed 6 bases, and the junction held 24 bases outside the gene matches. The germline V gene encodes CDR1 ENHRY and CDR2 SYGVKD. CDR3 length equals 18 residues.